This TCR beta chain was captured in a study of T cells after yellow fever vaccination. Each CDR3 protein is one row after TCRdb ran MiXCR on the 5' RACE reads. Of about 340,000 distinct CDR3 sequences listed, roughly 8.7% are singletons. This clonotype has at least ten counts. This clonotype was obtained from a man younger than 35 who received the YFV17D yellow fever vaccine. Sequenced here: PBMCs, sampled on the day of the first yellow fever vaccination.

In nucleotides, the CDR3 is TGTGCCAGCAGTTATACTAGCGGGGTGGCAGGGCAGTTCTTC. This encodes CASSYTSGVAGQFF. V and J are TRBV12-3 or TRBV12-4 and TRBJ2-1; TRBD2 matches at 10 bases. With 4 bases clipped from V and 12 bases from J, the junction kept 9 bases outside the gene matches. The CDR3 sequence is 14 residues long.